This TCR beta chain emerged from a study of spatial heterogeneity in lung cancer. Background on the study: Averaged across combinations, each unique TCR and UMI pairing appeared more than ten times in raw reads, which were uncorrected. Study results and caveats: There were more appearances of ubiquitous expanded tumor TCRs in blood at resection than at follow-up.

Carried by each TCR cDNA molecule was a unique molecular identifier. TCRdb re-derived calls from the 5' RACE reads in MiXCR, one entry per CDR3 protein. The sample contains about 17,000 distinct CDR3 sequences, under 20% of which appear only once. The time point was: sample taken at primary tumor resection. Unsorted tumor, nontumor lung tissue or cryopreserved PBMC supplied the whole RNA. The donors were 70 or so patients with non-small cell lung cancer that was early-stage and untreated. From germline, CDR1 is LNHDA and CDR2 SQIVND (reference sequence). There are 15 residues in the CDR3. This clonotype was observed a single time. Antigen unknown. Mismatch with germline at one junction end may stem from a read error.

This sequence joins TRBV19 and TRBJ2-7; D perhaps matches TRBD1 (5 bases). Sequenced here: PBMCs, sampled at surgery. This receptor was obtained from a male donor with early-stage non-small cell lung cancer. The CDR3 loop reads CANSMVAGAAYEQYF. The CDR3 nucleotides read TGTGCCAATAGTATGGTGGCTGGGGCTGCCTACGAGCAGTACTTC.